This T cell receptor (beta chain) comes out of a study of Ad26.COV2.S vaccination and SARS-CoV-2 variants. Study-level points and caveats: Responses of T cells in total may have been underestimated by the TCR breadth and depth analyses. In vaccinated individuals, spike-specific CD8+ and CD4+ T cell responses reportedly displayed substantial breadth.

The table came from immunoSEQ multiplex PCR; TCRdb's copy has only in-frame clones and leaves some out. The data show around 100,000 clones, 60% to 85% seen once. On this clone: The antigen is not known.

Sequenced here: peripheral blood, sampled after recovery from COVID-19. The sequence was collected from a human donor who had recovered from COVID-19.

CDR3 region: CASSLSEAGEQYF. The CDR3 nucleotides read TGTGCCAGCAGTTTATCGGAGGCGGGGGAGCAGTACTTC. The J gene is TRBJ2-7, the V gene TRBV28, with a weak D call TRBD2 (6 bases). V dropped 1 base and J dropped 7 bases, with 11 bases sitting between them. This CDR3 contains 13 residues. From germline, CDR1 is MDHEN and CDR2 SYDVKM.